This entry lists 32 T cell receptor beta chains sequenced from one sample in a study of T-cell memory formation after mild COVID-19. TCRdb called the 5' RACE reads again in MiXCR, with one record for every CDR3 protein. The sample holds a few hundred thousand distinct CDR3 sequences, roughly 20% seen once. Sequencing input: PBMCs or a T cell subset sorted from them (not recorded which). The receptors derive from an adult woman who had mild COVID-19 (a few samples of this study predate the infection). Cell type and time point are not known.

V usage is TRBV7-6 and J usage is TRBJ2-5; a possible D gene is TRBD1 (5 bases). The CDR3 totals 16 residues. Germline assignment: CDR1 SGHVS and CDR2 FNYEAQ. Trimming stripped 1 base from V and 0 bases from J, with 12 bases between. The CDR3 nucleotides read TGTGCCAGCAGCTTAGGTCCAGGGCTCGACCAAGAGACCCAGTACTTC. As protein: CASSLGPGLDQETQYF.

At least ten counts were recorded for this clonotype. V and J are TRBV5-6 and TRBJ2-3, with 8 bases that match TRBD2. Germline assignment: CDR1 SGHDT and CDR2 YYEEEE. The CDR3 is 14 residues long. The junction had 7 bases not matched to a gene; V was cut back by 5 bases and J by 5 bases. CDR3 nucleotides: TGTGCCAGCAGGAAGGCGGGAGGTGTAGATACGCAGTATTTT. This codes for CASRKAGGVDTQYF.

This clonotype was seen a few times. This chain uses TRBV7-8 with TRBJ2-7, with 10 bases aligning to TRBD1. The CDR3 length is 15 residues. V dropped 1 base and J dropped 1; count of bases not matched to a gene: 1. Germline CDR1 and CDR2: SGHVS and FQNEAQ. The CDR3 region has the DNA TGTGCCAGCAGCTTAGGGGACAGGGGTTCCTACGAGCAGTACTTC. This sequence encodes CASSLGDRGSYEQYF.

This chain connects TRBV29-1 to TRBJ2-1, with TRBD2 matching 11 bases. CDR3 length: 13 amino acids. The germline gives CDR1 SQVTM, CDR2 ANQGSEA. V lost 6 bases and J lost 4; bases outside the gene matches: 2. This chain's CDR3 is CSVTSGVYNEQFF. The CDR3, as DNA: TGCAGCGTGACTAGCGGGGTTTACAATGAGCAGTTCTTC.

The chain couples TRBV29-1 to TRBJ2-7; TRBD1 or TRBD2 may be the D gene (5 bases each). Germline loops: CDR1 SQVTM, CDR2 ANQGSEA. This CDR3 has 14 amino acids. V lost 3 bases, J lost 4 bases, and 16 bases lay in between. CDR3 sequence (DNA): TGCAGCGTTGATTCTGAGGGACCCTTTTACGAGCAGTACTTC. Translated, it gives CSVDSEGPFYEQYF.

The chain uses TRBV6-1 and TRBJ1-6; the D gene is possibly TRBD1 (5 bases). This CDR3 comprises 15 residues. The germline V gene encodes CDR1 MNHNS and CDR2 SASEGT. Trimming pared 5 bases from V and 6 bases from J, leaving 14 bases between. The CDR3 loop reads CASSPHTGTNSPLHF. CDR3 in DNA: TGTGCCAGCAGTCCACATACAGGAACTAATTCACCCCTCCACTTT.

This chain joins TRBV3-1 and TRBJ2-1; 8 bases line up with TRBD2. J was trimmed by 8 bases and V by 4 bases; bases with no gene match: 10. CDR3 size: 15 residues. Germline CDR1 LGHDT, CDR2 YNNKEL (reference sequence). The CDR3 coding sequence is TGTGCCAGCAGCCCCCGGAGCAGCGGGAGCGATGAGCAGTTCTTC. It specifies CASSPRSSGSDEQFF.

This clonotype occurred a few times. The chain is built from TRBV7-7 and TRBJ2-1; 8 bases are shared with TRBD1. V gave up 6 bases and J gave up 10 bases; unmatched junction bases: 17. This CDR3 spans 16 amino acids. Per germline, CDR1 SSHAT and CDR2 FNYEAQ (reference sequence). The CDR3 DNA reads TGTGCCAGCAGGGCTGACAGGGGCGATGGGACAGGCGAGCAGTTCTTC. It encodes CASRADRGDGTGEQFF.

The chain uses TRBV5-1 and TRBJ2-4, with D perhaps matching TRBD1 (5 bases). The germline V and J ends were trimmed by 0 bases and 8 bases, with 18 bases remaining between them. CDR3 size: 16 residues. CDR1 is SGHRS, CDR2 YFSETQ, per germline. CDR3 residues: CASSLASEGLGDIQYF. CDR3 in DNA: TGCGCCAGCAGCTTGGCCTCCGAAGGATTAGGGGACATTCAGTACTTC.

The V gene is TRBV20-1, the J gene TRBJ1-1; 10 bases map to TRBD1. From germline, CDR1 is DFQATT and CDR2 SNEGSKA (reference sequence). The CDR3 runs 15 residues. With V trimmed by 4 bases and J by 0 bases, 5 bases remained unmatched. The CDR3 loop is CSAIDRGRLNTEAFF. Here the CDR3 DNA reads TGCAGTGCTATTGACAGGGGGCGGCTGAACACTGAAGCTTTCTTT.

There are a few counts of this clonotype. The chain combines TRBV29-1 with TRBJ2-3; D may be TRBD1 (6 bases). CDR3 length: 14 amino acids. Germline CDR1 is SQVTM and CDR2 is ANQGSEA. The V end was cut by 4 bases, the J end by 5 bases, with 16 bases between. CDR3 sequence reads: CSVVVAGVVDTQYF. CDR3 sequence (DNA): TGCAGCGTTGTGGTGGCAGGGGTGGTAGATACGCAGTATTTT.

This clonotype was observed a handful of times. CDR3 sequence (DNA): TGCAGTGCTAGCGCACCCTCGGATGCAACTAATGAAAAACTGTTTTTT. This translates into CSASAPSDATNEKLFF. V usage is TRBV20-1 and J usage is TRBJ1-4; D is undetermined. The CDR3 is 16 residues long. The V end was cut by 3 bases, the J end by 0 bases, with 14 bases between. Germline V lookup: CDR1 DFQATT, CDR2 SNEGSKA (reference sequence).

V and J are TRBV15 and TRBJ1-5; possibly TRBD1 for D (5 bases). V lost 0 bases, J lost 4 bases, and 7 bases lay in between. Germline lookup yields CDR1 LNHNV and CDR2 YYDKDF (reference sequence). The CDR3 has 14 residues. The CDR3 DNA reads TGTGCCACCAGCAGAGATCAGGGAAATCAGCCCCAGCATTTT. Its translation is CATSRDQGNQPQHF.

The V and J genes are TRBV20-1 and TRBJ2-1; no clear D gene. CDR1 DFQATT and CDR2 SNEGSKA come from the germline V gene (reference sequence). Deletions cut 1 base from V and 10 bases from J, with 17 bases between. The CDR3 totals 14 residues. The CDR3 bases are TGCAGTGCTAGAGTTAGTGGGCAAAGACCCGAGCAGTTCTTC. Translating gives CSARVSGQRPEQFF.

The rearrangement joins TRBV29-1 to TRBJ1-2, with 9 bases aligning to TRBD1. Germline CDR1 reads SQVTM; CDR2 reads ANQGSEA. This CDR3 spans 15 amino acids. J was trimmed by 7 bases and V by 7 bases; bases with no gene match: 16. The CDR3 reads CSAQTVYRGLGGYTF. The CDR3 coding sequence is TGCAGCGCCCAAACGGTATACAGGGGGCTCGGTGGCTACACCTTC.

The chain employs TRBV5-4 and TRBJ2-3; 8 bases agree with TRBD2. The J segment lost 1 base and the V segment lost 4 bases, leaving 5 bases of the junction unmatched. Per germline, CDR1 SGHNT and CDR2 YYREEE (reference sequence). The CDR3 is 15 residues long. The CDR3 sequence is CASSQREKGTDTQYF. DNA of the CDR3: TGTGCCAGCAGCCAGCGGGAGAAGGGCACAGATACGCAGTATTTT.

This chain links TRBV6-5 with TRBJ2-1; perhaps D is TRBD1 or TRBD2 (5 bases each). The V end was cut by 4 bases, the J end by 8 bases, with 18 bases between. CDR1 and CDR2 (germline): MNHEY, SVGAGI. The CDR3 length is 15 residues. This CDR3 is CASSSGWGMADEQFF. CDR3 coding DNA: TGTGCCAGCAGTTCGGGCTGGGGGATGGCCGATGAGCAGTTCTTC.

The CDR3 sequence is CASSQDATGGALSSYNEQFF. CDR3 bases: TGTGCCAGCAGCCAAGATGCGACCGGGGGGGCCCTGAGCTCCTACAATGAGCAGTTCTTC. The chain links TRBV3-1 to TRBJ2-1; 8 bases align to TRBD2. The V segment lost 0 bases and the J segment 0 bases; nucleotides outside the gene matches: 13. The CDR3 is 20 amino acids. Per germline, CDR1 LGHDT and CDR2 YNNKEL (reference sequence).

The genes are TRBV10-3 and TRBJ2-7, with 10 bases matching TRBD2. The trim removed 6 bases at V and 2 bases at J, leaving 7 bases unmatched. The CDR3 runs 15 residues. Germline V gives CDR1 ENHRY, CDR2 SYGVKD. The CDR3 loop reads CAISQRTSGTYEQYF. The CDR3 DNA reads as TGTGCCATCAGCCAGAGGACTAGCGGTACCTACGAGCAGTACTTC.

This rearrangement joins TRBV14 to TRBJ2-7; a weak D match, TRBD2 (6 bases). Trimming left V 4 bases short and J 4 bases short, with 11 bases between. CDR3 length: 13 residues. Germline V gives CDR1 SGHDN, CDR2 FVKESK. The DNA for the CDR3 is TGTGCCAGCAGCCGCGATGGGGGGTACGAGCAGTACTTC. Translated, it gives CASSRDGGYEQYF. The whole variable domain, remainder taken from reference TRBV14 and TRBJ2-7, is EAGVTQFPSHSVIEKGQTVTLRCDPISGHDNLYWYRRVMGKEIKFLLHFVKESKQDESGMPNNRFLAERTGGTYSTLKVQPAELEDSGVYFCASSRDGGYEQYFGPGTRLTVT.

The rearrangement uses TRBV12-3 or TRBV12-4 and TRBJ2-7, with 7 bases fitting TRBD2. This CDR3 comprises 13 residues. V shed 6 bases, J shed 7 bases, and the junction held 9 bases outside the gene matches. The CDR3 DNA reads TGTGCCAGCAGGACCGGGGGGTCTCGGGAGCAGTACTTC. Translating it yields CASRTGGSREQYF.

The V gene is TRBV20-1, the J gene TRBJ2-7, with D hard to call. The germline CDR1 and CDR2 sequences are DFQATT and SNEGSKA (reference sequence). V dropped 7 bases and J dropped 0 bases, with 16 bases sitting between them. The CDR3 length is 14 residues. The CDR3 is CSGPDTASSYEQYF. The CDR3, as DNA: TGCAGTGGACCCGACACTGCAAGCTCCTACGAGCAGTACTTC.

This clonotype was recorded many times. This chain uses TRBV6-2 or TRBV6-3 with TRBJ1-4; no firm D call. The CDR3 is 15 amino acids. Germline values: CDR1 MNHEY, CDR2 SVGEGT. V lost 2 bases to trimming and J lost 5 bases, with 12 bases between them. CDR3 residues: CASSYLGGRNEKLFF. CDR3 DNA: TGTGCCAGCAGTTACCTCGGAGGCCGGAATGAAAAACTGTTTTTT.

The chain uses TRBV5-4 and TRBJ2-7; TRBD1 matches at 8 bases. J was trimmed by 9 bases and V by 1 base; bases with no gene match: 9. This CDR3 has 14 residues. Germline V gene sequence: CDR1 SGHNT, CDR2 YYREEE (reference sequence). The CDR3 is CASSLTEQGAVQYF. The CDR3 DNA is TGTGCCAGCAGCTTGACAGAGCAGGGGGCGGTGCAGTACTTC.

The CDR3 protein is CASSPTPLSGAVTEAFF. The DNA for the CDR3 is TGCGCCAGCAGTCCGACACCCCTATCCGGGGCCGTCACTGAAGCTTTCTTT. This rearrangement joins TRBV5-1 to TRBJ1-1, with D possibly being TRBD1 (5 bases). The CDR3 length is 17 residues. V shed 5 bases and J shed 4 bases, with 24 bases lying between them. Germline CDR1 SGHRS, CDR2 YFSETQ. The whole variable domain, remainder taken from reference TRBV5-1 and TRBJ1-1, is KAGVTQTPRYLIKTRGQQVTLSCSPISGHRSVSWYQQTPGQGLQFLFEYFSETQRNKGNFPGRFSGRQFSNSRSEMNVSTLELGDSALYLCASSPTPLSGAVTEAFFGQGTRLTVV.

This clonotype was observed a handful of times. The chain couples TRBV3-1 to TRBJ2-5; TRBD2 is a possible D gene (5 bases). Germline loops: CDR1 LGHDT, CDR2 YNNKEL (reference sequence). The V end was cut by 1 base, the J end by 4 bases, with 13 bases between. This CDR3 has 15 residues. The CDR3 loop is CASSQVDYSRETQYF. In DNA form, the CDR3 reads TGTGCCAGCAGCCAAGTCGACTACAGTCGAGAGACCCAGTACTTC.

This clonotype was seen a handful of times. The chain is built from TRBV12-3 or TRBV12-4 and TRBJ1-2; D perhaps matches TRBD1 (6 bases). The ends were cut back, 8 bases at V and 8 bases at J, with 15 bases in the middle. The CDR3 is made up of 12 amino acids. The CDR3 region is CASRQAGEGYTF. The CDR3 bases are TGTGCCAGCCGACAGGCGGGCGAGGGCTACACCTTC.

This chain uses TRBV12-3 or TRBV12-4 with TRBJ2-1; maybe TRBD2 (5 bases). V gave up 6 bases and J gave up 10 bases, with 16 bases separating them. This CDR3 spans 13 amino acids. CDR3 in DNA: TGTGCCAGCAGCCTACTATTGGACTCGGAGCAGTTCTTC. Amino acid sequence: CASSLLLDSEQFF.

The chain uses TRBV15 and TRBJ2-6; D is unclear. There are 15 residues in the CDR3. V was clipped by 8 bases and J by 0 bases, with 11 bases between them. Germline CDR1 and CDR2: LNHNV and YYDKDF (reference sequence). The CDR3 nucleotides are TGTGCCACCTCGGTAGGGCGCTCTGGGGCCAACGTCCTGACTTTC. Translating it yields CATSVGRSGANVLTF.

There are many counts of this clonotype. The rearrangement links TRBV12-3 or TRBV12-4 to TRBJ1-4; no reliable D call. Trimming removed 2 bases at V and 0 bases at J, with 10 bases between. The CDR3 length is 16 residues. This chain's CDR3 is CASSLKGITTNEKLFF. Here the CDR3 DNA reads TGTGCCAGCAGTTTAAAAGGGATCACAACTAATGAAAAACTGTTTTTT.

This clonotype was counted only a few times. This chain connects TRBV11-2 to TRBJ2-1, with 13 bases matching TRBD2. The V gene end was trimmed by 4 bases and the J gene end by 9 bases; junction bases not matched to a gene: 6. This CDR3 has 15 residues. CDR1 and CDR2 (germline): SGHAT, FQNNGV. The DNA for the CDR3 is TGTGCCAGCAGCTCCAGACTAGCGGGGGGACGTGAGCAGTTCTTC. This codes for CASSSRLAGGREQFF.

The genes are TRBV12-3 or TRBV12-4 and TRBJ1-5; possibly TRBD1 for D (5 bases). V lost 3 bases and J 5 bases, leaving 11 bases between the germline ends. CDR3 length equals 14 residues. CDR3 nucleotides: TGTGCCAGCAGTTTTAACAGGATCGATCAGCCCCAGCATTTT. Protein sequence: CASSFNRIDQPQHF.